This passage covers 26 T cell receptor beta chains from one sample sequenced in a study of blood T cell repertoires in COVID-19. Generated by immunoSEQ multiplex PCR, the TCRdb table keeps only in-frame clones and is missing some. The table shows 180,000 or so clones, with 75% to 90% occurring only once. Sequenced: PBMCs or T cells enriched from blood (not recorded which). The receptor set was obtained from a woman aged 50 to 60 who had recovered from COVID-19.

V is TRBV11-3 and J is TRBJ2-2; weak D call: TRBD2 (7 bases). Germline lookup yields CDR1 SGHNT and CDR2 YENEEA. The CDR3 has 15 residues. Trimming took 3 bases from V and 3 from J, leaving 11 bases between them. The CDR3 loop is CASSLGGADTGELFF. CDR3 nucleotide sequence: TGTGCCAGCAGCTTGGGGGGGGCCGACACCGGGGAGCTGTTTTTT.

This CDR3 reads CASSEVFYAGELFF. DNA of the CDR3: TGTGCCAGCAGTGAGGTATTCTATGCCGGGGAGCTGTTTTTT. This chain uses TRBV6-1 with TRBJ2-2; no definite D call. The CDR3 has 14 amino acids. From germline, CDR1 is MNHNS and CDR2 SASEGT. V was cut by 3 bases and J by 6 bases, with 11 bases left in between.

This rearrangement joins TRBV27 to TRBJ1-5; the D is unclear. Trimming cost V 3 bases and J 7 bases, with 13 bases left between them. CDR3 length: 14 residues. CDR1 is MNHEY and CDR2 is SMNVEV in the germline V gene (reference sequence). CDR3 residues: CASSFVGGGQPQHF. CDR3 bases: TGTGCCAGCAGTTTTGTTGGTGGAGGACAGCCCCAGCATTTT.

This clone was counted a few times. The chain is built from TRBV24-1 and TRBJ1-5; 8 bases fit TRBD1. V lost 2 bases and J lost 5; bases outside the gene matches: 7. This CDR3 is 16 amino acids long. Germline CDR1 is KGHDR and CDR2 is SFDVKD. The CDR3 reads CATSDSGTGDYQPQHF. DNA for the CDR3: TGTGCCACCAGTGATTCCGGGACAGGAGATTATCAGCCCCAGCATTTT.

This clone was detected only a few times. This chain joins TRBV5-4 and TRBJ1-2; no clear D. Germline CDR1 is SGHNT and CDR2 is YYREEE (reference sequence). This CDR3 has 14 residues. V was clipped by 0 bases and J by 11 bases, with 17 bases between them. CDR3: CASSLAEVGIGYTF. CDR3 nucleotide sequence: TGTGCCAGCAGCTTGGCGGAGGTCGGGATTGGATACACCTTC.

This clone has a single count. The chain employs TRBV11-1 and TRBJ1-2, with D maybe TRBD1 (6 bases). The CDR3 has 16 amino acids. Trimming cost V 5 bases and J 4 bases, with 20 bases left between them. Germline CDR1 SGHAT, CDR2 FQDESV (reference sequence). The CDR3 loop is CASSRASTGRPYGYTF. The CDR3 DNA reads as TGTGCCAGCAGCCGGGCGTCGACAGGCCGCCCCTATGGCTACACCTTC.

The chain is built from TRBV4-3 and TRBJ1-2; D gene unclear. The CDR3 spans 13 residues. CDR1 is LGHNA, CDR2 YSLEER, per germline. V gave up 4 bases and J gave up 11 bases, with 17 bases separating them. CDR3 nucleotides: TGCGCCAGCAGCCCGAGCCAGGTCCGCGTTTACACCTTC. Protein product: CASSPSQVRVYTF.

The table lists this clone with a few counts. The chain joins TRBV7-2 to TRBJ2-3; TRBD2 agrees at 14 bases. CDR1 SGHTA and CDR2 FQGNSA come from the germline V gene. V shed 1 base, J shed 5 bases, and the junction held 2 bases outside the gene matches. The length of the CDR3 is 16 residues. The CDR3 reads CASSLDGLAGGDTQYF. The CDR3 DNA sequence: TGTGCCAGCAGCTTAGACGGACTAGCGGGAGGAGATACGCAGTATTTT.

This sequence joins TRBV6-5 and TRBJ1-2; possible D gene TRBD1, 6 bases. Trimming left V 9 bases short and J 7 bases short, with 15 bases between. Germline V CDR1 and CDR2: MNHEY, SVGAGI. The CDR3 sequence is 12 residues long. The CDR3 protein is CASTPGVGGYTF. CDR3 nucleotides: TGTGCCAGTACTCCAGGGGTCGGTGGCTACACCTTC.

Sample share makes this clone medium-sized. The chain carries TRBV13 and TRBJ1-1, with TRBD1 as a possible D gene (6 bases). Germline V gene data show CDR1 as PRHDT and CDR2 as FYEKMQ (reference sequence). Between the trimmed V and J ends, which lost 5 bases and 2 bases, there was a span of 12 bases. The CDR3 consists of 14 residues. In nucleotides, the CDR3 is TGTGCCAGCAGCCCCAGGGGACCCAACACTGAAGCTTTCTTT. It specifies CASSPRGPNTEAFF.

This clone was found a few times. The chain uses TRBV5-3 and TRBJ1-5; TRBD1 matches at 7 bases. TRBV5-3 is classed as an ORF, of uncertain function. The CDR3 has 16 amino acids. The ends lost 9 bases at V and 2 bases at J; junction bases unmatched: 14. CDR3 DNA: TGTGCCACCAGGGGTACAGGGGAGAAGGGCAATCAGCCCCAGCATTTT. It translates to CATRGTGEKGNQPQHF.

The chain couples TRBV19 to TRBJ2-1, with 7 bases lining up with TRBD1. V was pared by 4 bases and J by 9 bases, with 9 bases of the junction left unmatched. The V gene's germline CDR1 is LNHDA and CDR2 SQIVND (reference sequence). This CDR3 has 14 residues. CDR3 sequence (DNA): TGTGCCAGTAGTAAAACAGGGGATAAGGGTGAGCAGTTCTTC. Its protein product is CASSKTGDKGEQFF.

V and J are TRBV7-8 and TRBJ1-2, with D unresolved. The CDR3 has 14 amino acids. With 1 base removed from V and 6 bases from J, the gap between germline ends came to 12 bases. In germline, CDR1 is SGHVS, CDR2 FQNEAQ. The CDR3 DNA sequence: TGTGCCAGCAGCTTAGGTGTGGGAGGTCATGGCTACACCTTC. This encodes CASSLGVGGHGYTF.

On this clone: Possible read error: a much larger clone is one base away. This chain links TRBV7-8 with TRBJ1-1, with TRBD1 as a possible D gene (5 bases). From germline, CDR1 is SGHVS and CDR2 FQNEAQ. Trimming removed 2 bases from V and 1 base from J, with 5 bases in between. The CDR3 is 13 amino acids. CDR3: CASSLQGNTEAFF. DNA for the CDR3: TGTGCCAGCAGCTTACAGGGGAACACTGAAGCTTTCTTT.

This chain joins TRBV3-1 (or the pseudogene TRBV3-2) and TRBJ1-3; the match to TRBD1 covers 10 bases. CDR3 length: 17 amino acids. Germline loops: CDR1 LGHDT, CDR2 YNNKEL (reference sequence). V shed 3 bases, J shed 1 base, and the junction held 6 bases outside the gene matches. The CDR3: CASSHTGTGESGNTIYF. CDR3 nucleotides: TGTGCCAGCAGCCATACTGGGACAGGGGAATCTGGAAACACCATATATTTT.

A single count supports this clone. V and J are TRBV6-1 and TRBJ2-6; TRBD2 is a possible D gene (6 bases). CDR1 and CDR2 (germline): MNHNS, SASEGT. The CDR3 is made up of 20 amino acids. V was cut by 4 bases and J by 0 bases, with 22 bases left in between. CDR3 amino acids: CASSVEWGVLASSGANVLTF. In DNA, the CDR3 is TGTGCCAGCAGTGTTGAGTGGGGGGTCTTAGCGAGCTCTGGGGCCAACGTCCTGACTTTC.

The J gene is TRBJ2-7, the V gene TRBV28, with D perhaps matching TRBD1 (5 bases). The CDR3 is 14 amino acids. CDR1 is MDHEN, CDR2 SYDVKM, per germline. V was shortened by 2 bases and J by 2 bases, with 10 bases between the two germline ends. Here the CDR3 reads CASSLGAVAYEQYV. CDR3 nucleotides: TGTGCCAGCAGTTTAGGGGCAGTAGCCTACGAGCAGTACGTC.

In the case of this clone: Other DNA sequences in the sample encode the same CDR3. The chain is built from TRBV28 and TRBJ1-2; tentatively, D is TRBD1 (5 bases). The CDR3 is 11 amino acids. Germline-derived CDR1 and CDR2 are MDHEN and SYDVKM. Deletions cut 4 bases from V and 5 bases from J, with 5 bases between. CDR3 coding DNA: TGTGCCAGCAGTTCAGGGTATGGCTACACCTTC. It translates to CASSSGYGYTF.

V usage is TRBV19 and J usage is TRBJ2-1; 7 nucleotides align to TRBD1. With V trimmed by 8 bases and J by 0 bases, 7 bases remained unmatched. CDR1 and CDR2 (germline): LNHDA, SQIVND (reference sequence). The CDR3 extends over 15 amino acids. CDR3 in DNA: TGTGCCAGTGCCGACAGGGCCAGCTCCTACAATGAGCAGTTCTTC. Its protein is CASADRASSYNEQFF.

The rearrangement joins TRBV27 to TRBJ2-5, with D possibly matching TRBD2 (5 bases). This CDR3 has 15 residues. CDR1 is MNHEY, CDR2 SMNVEV, per germline (reference sequence). Trimming left V 5 bases short and J 5 bases short, with 18 bases between. The CDR3 coding sequence is TGTGCCAGCAGTCCGGGGATTAGTTTTGAGGAGACCCAGTACTTC. Protein product: CASSPGISFEETQYF.

V usage is TRBV5-1 and J usage is TRBJ1-4, with 7 bases matching TRBD1. This CDR3 has 13 amino acids. Per the germline V gene, CDR1 is SGHRS and CDR2 is YFSETQ. Trimming at V came to 5 bases and at J to 7 bases, leaving 5 bases not matched to a gene. The CDR3 loop is CASRFGTAEKLFF. CDR3 bases: TGCGCCAGCAGATTTGGGACAGCTGAAAAACTGTTTTTT. The complete variable domain, with remaining parts taken from reference TRBV5-1 and TRBJ1-4, reads KAGVTQTPRYLIKTRGQQVTLSCSPISGHRSVSWYQQTPGQGLQFLFEYFSETQRNKGNFPGRFSGRQFSNSRSEMNVSTLELGDSALYLCASRFGTAEKLFFGSGTQLSVL.

The CDR3 bases are TGCAGCGTTTTGGGACAGGGGTCAGAGACCCAGTACTTC. Protein product: CSVLGQGSETQYF. The chain joins TRBV29-1 to TRBJ2-5, with 10 bases identical to TRBD1. Losses at the gene ends were 5 bases for V and 4 bases for J; bases not matched to a gene: 4. The CDR3 totals 13 residues. Per germline, CDR1 SQVTM and CDR2 ANQGSEA.

The chain employs TRBV28 and TRBJ2-2; weak D call: TRBD2 (6 bases). The V gene lost 2 bases and the J gene lost 4 bases, with 11 bases spanning the gap. This CDR3 comprises 15 residues. CDR1 is MDHEN and CDR2 is SYDVKM in the germline V gene. CDR3 protein: CASSLQLRGTGELFF. CDR3 in DNA: TGTGCCAGCAGTTTACAGTTGCGGGGCACCGGGGAGCTGTTTTTT.

The V gene is TRBV24-1, the J gene TRBJ2-3, with 7 bases lining up with TRBD2. After removal of 4 bases from V and 2 bases from J, the junction contained 5 bases not matched to a gene. This CDR3 has 15 amino acids. Germline V gene sequence: CDR1 KGHDR, CDR2 SFDVKD. This CDR3 reads CATSDAGLNTDTQYF. The CDR3 DNA sequence: TGTGCCACCAGTGACGCGGGACTAAACACAGATACGCAGTATTTT.

V usage is TRBV5-1 and J usage is TRBJ1-1; D is ambiguous. Germline-derived CDR1 and CDR2 are SGHRS and YFSETQ. This CDR3 spans 15 amino acids. Trimming took 0 bases from V and 1 from J, leaving 10 bases between them. The CDR3 region is CASSLDGSRNTEAFF. The CDR3 DNA sequence: TGCGCCAGCAGCTTGGACGGGAGCCGGAACACTGAAGCTTTCTTT. The full variable domain, completed using reference TRBV5-1 and TRBJ1-1, is KAGVTQTPRYLIKTRGQQVTLSCSPISGHRSVSWYQQTPGQGLQFLFEYFSETQRNKGNFPGRFSGRQFSNSRSEMNVSTLELGDSALYLCASSLDGSRNTEAFFGQGTRLTVV.

The DNA for the CDR3 is TGTGCCTGGAGCCCAGGGGGCTTGGGAGAGACCCAGTACTTC. Its translation is CAWSPGGLGETQYF. V gene TRBV30 combines with J gene TRBJ2-5, with TRBD1 matching over 8 bases. The CDR3 is made up of 14 amino acids. Germline V gene lookup returns CDR1 GTSNPN and CDR2 SVGIG (reference sequence). V shed 3 bases and J 4 bases; nucleotides not matched to a gene: 7.